This is a list of T cell receptor beta chains from one sample in a study of T cell repertoires in cytomegalovirus infection. Using its own MiXCR run on the reads, TCRdb lists one record per CDR3 protein. This repertoire shows hundreds of thousands of distinct CDR3 sequences, roughly 24% found once; its top ten account for 7.5% to 9%. The material sequenced was CD8+ T cells from PBMCs. The source is a human donor in good health (CMV status not recorded). Some clones in this sample may be carry-over from other donors' samples. CDR3s include the opening cysteine and the closing phenylalanine or tryptophan. D genes are given only for firm matches. Clone size is not always given. Where it is, it says once, few, many or a class for expanded clones.

cdr3_aa,cdr3_nt,j_call,v_call,clone_size,d_call
CSARDRAGLHNQPQHF,TGCAGTGCTAGAGATCGGGCAGGCCTTCATAATCAGCCCCAGCATTTT,TRBJ1-5,TRBV20-1,NA,NA
CATSSTRGDSTGELFF,TGTGCCACCAGCTCTACCAGGGGTGATAGCACCGGGGAGCTGTTTTTT,TRBJ2-2,TRBV15,NA,NA
CASSSPTDSTEAFF,TGTGCCAGCAGTTCACCGACAGATTCCACTGAAGCTTTCTTT,TRBJ1-1,TRBV28,NA,NA
CASSFGWGRTDTQYF,TGTGCCAGCAGCTTCGGTTGGGGGCGTACAGATACGCAGTATTTT,TRBJ2-3,TRBV7-2,many,NA
CASSYGTANLYGYTF,TGTGCCAGCAGTTACGGCACAGCGAACCTCTATGGCTACACCTTC,TRBJ1-2,TRBV6-5,once,NA
CASSLFGRASSGANVLTF,TGCGCCAGCAGCTTGTTTGGCAGGGCATCATCTGGGGCCAACGTCCTGACTTTC,TRBJ2-6,TRBV5-1,many,NA
CASSSLGPEIAKNIQYF,TGTGCCAGCAGTTCCCTGGGACCCGAGATAGCCAAAAACATTCAGTACTTC,TRBJ2-4,TRBV6-1,NA,NA
CASSTQTRLREQYF,TGTGCCAGCAGTACCCAGACAAGACTACGCGAGCAGTACTTC,TRBJ2-7,TRBV2,few,NA
CASSFNPVTHTQYF,TGTGCCAGCAGTTTTAATCCGGTCACACATACGCAGTATTTT,TRBJ2-3,TRBV27,NA,NA
CATRILDYRLTDTQYF,TGTGCCACGAGGATTTTAGACTACAGGCTCACAGATACGCAGTATTTT,TRBJ2-3,TRBV2,few,NA
CASSSIPTGPDTQYF,TGTGCCAGCAGCTCGATACCGACAGGTCCAGATACGCAGTATTTT,TRBJ2-3,TRBV7-9,NA,NA
CASREDRTDTQYF,TGTGCCAGCAGAGAGGACAGAACAGATACGCAGTATTTT,TRBJ2-3,TRBV12-3/TRBV12-4,many,NA
CASSERQGGPEGYTF,TGTGCCAGCAGTGAACGACAGGGCGGGCCGGAAGGCTACACCTTC,TRBJ1-2,TRBV6-4,few,TRBD1
CASSSRGSDQPQHF,TGTGCCAGCAGCTCGCGGGGGTCGGATCAGCCCCAGCATTTT,TRBJ1-5,TRBV7-2,many,NA
CASREKRGGWLF,TGTGCCAGCAGGGAGAAGCGGGGGGGTTGGCTCTTC,TRBJ2-1,TRBV12-3/TRBV12-4,many,TRBD2
CASSEAIIGARSYNEQFF,TGTGCCAGCAGTGAAGCTATTATTGGGGCTAGGTCCTACAATGAGCAGTTCTTC,TRBJ2-1,TRBV2,NA,NA
CASRLFKSSYNEQFF,TGTGCCAGCAGACTTTTCAAGAGCTCCTACAATGAGCAGTTCTTC,TRBJ2-1,TRBV28,few,NA
CSVDGQDEGNEQFF,TGCAGCGTCGACGGACAGGACGAAGGGAATGAGCAGTTCTTC,TRBJ2-1,TRBV29-1,NA,TRBD1
CSVDGLPVVGDQETQYF,TGCAGCGTTGATGGACTTCCTGTTGTGGGGGACCAAGAGACCCAGTACTTC,TRBJ2-5,TRBV29-1,NA,NA
CASRPGGFNEPQHF,TGTGCCAGCAGGCCCGGGGGTTTCAATGAGCCCCAGCATTTT,TRBJ1-5,TRBV6-2/TRBV6-3,NA,NA
CASSSTGDLNTEAFF,TGTGCCAGCAGCTCTACAGGGGACTTGAACACTGAAGCTTTCTTT,TRBJ1-1,TRBV7-6,few,TRBD1
CASSLFAGLAGPDTQYF,TGTGCCAGCAGTTTATTCGCCGGACTAGCGGGGCCAGATACGCAGTATTTT,TRBJ2-3,TRBV27,NA,TRBD2
CASSFTGLRNTEAFF,TGTGCCAGCAGCTTTACGGGACTCCGGAACACTGAAGCTTTCTTT,TRBJ1-1,TRBV7-4,many,NA
CASSPGTTAYEQYF,TGTGCCAGTAGCCCAGGGACAACCGCCTACGAGCAGTACTTC,TRBJ2-7,TRBV19,NA,NA
CASSYFLPGQYGYTF,TGTGCCAGCAGTTACTTTCTCCCGGGACAGTATGGCTACACCTTC,TRBJ1-2,TRBV6-2/TRBV6-3,NA,TRBD1
CASSWGGGQNNEQFF,TGTGCCAGCAGTTGGGGCGGGGGGCAGAACAATGAGCAGTTCTTC,TRBJ2-1,TRBV6-5,NA,TRBD2
CASTPDRVGGGGQFF,TGTGCCAGCACCCCCGACAGGGTTGGTGGCGGAGGGCAGTTCTTC,TRBJ2-1,TRBV9,few,TRBD1
CASKGGYNEQFF,TGTGCCAGCAAAGGGGGTTACAATGAGCAGTTCTTC,TRBJ2-1,TRBV2,NA,NA
CASSFGDRSYNEQFF,TGTGCCAGCAGTTTCGGGGACCGCTCCTACAATGAGCAGTTCTTC,TRBJ2-1,TRBV12-3/TRBV12-4,few,NA
CASSFPLTGDRDIQYF,TGTGCCAGCAGCTTTCCCCTGACAGGAGACAGGGACATTCAGTACTTC,TRBJ2-4,TRBV28,few,TRBD1
CATRDRDRSGNTIYF,TGTGCCACTAGAGACAGGGATCGGTCTGGAAACACCATATATTTT,TRBJ1-3,TRBV15,NA,TRBD1
CATSDATYKNEQFF,TGTGCCACCAGTGATGCGACCTATAAGAATGAGCAGTTCTTC,TRBJ2-1,TRBV24-1,NA,NA
CASSFQGVAGDTQYF,TGTGCCAGCAGCTTCCAGGGGGTAGCAGGAGATACGCAGTATTTT,TRBJ2-3,TRBV11-2,many,TRBD1
CASTWGQGDTGELFF,TGTGCTAGCACCTGGGGACAGGGCGACACCGGGGAGCTGTTTTTT,TRBJ2-2,TRBV7-7,many,TRBD1
CASWDTSSGANVLTF,TGTGCCAGCTGGGACACCAGCTCTGGGGCCAACGTCCTGACTTTC,TRBJ2-6,TRBV25-1,few,NA
CASSRQGWPQHF,TGTGCCAGCAGCCGCCAGGGTTGGCCCCAGCATTTT,TRBJ1-5,TRBV7-9,few,NA
CSVEGAPSSYNEQFF,TGCAGCGTTGAAGGGGCCCCCAGCTCCTACAATGAGCAGTTCTTC,TRBJ2-1,TRBV29-1,once,NA
CTSSYGHRIEAFF,TGTACCAGCAGTTACGGGCATCGGATTGAAGCTTTCTTT,TRBJ1-1,TRBV6-5,NA,NA
CASSAPDRAYNEQFF,TGTGCCAGCAGTGCGCCTGACAGGGCCTACAATGAGCAGTTCTTC,TRBJ2-1,TRBV2,NA,TRBD1
CAIFGTGNTEAFF,TGTGCCATCTTTGGGACAGGGAACACTGAAGCTTTCTTT,TRBJ1-1,TRBV10-3,many,TRBD1
CSVEDRGPGGYGYTF,TGCAGCGTTGAAGATAGGGGGCCTGGGGGGTATGGCTACACCTTC,TRBJ1-2,TRBV29-1,few,TRBD1
CASSGGGGGGEQFF,TGTGCCAGCAGCGGAGGCGGGGGGGGTGGTGAGCAGTTCTTC,TRBJ2-1,TRBV9,NA,TRBD2
CASSLGWGALNTEAFF,TGTGCCAGCAGCTTAGGGTGGGGGGCGTTGAACACTGAAGCTTTCTTT,TRBJ1-1,TRBV7-9,NA,NA
CASSTQAFSGNTIYF,TGTGCCAGCAGTACCCAGGCATTCTCTGGAAACACCATATATTTT,TRBJ1-3,TRBV12-3/TRBV12-4,few,NA
CASSLERGIAGNTIYF,TGTGCCAGCAGCTTAGAAAGGGGCATCGCTGGAAACACCATATATTTT,TRBJ1-3,TRBV7-9,many,NA
CASSFWGTRSDTEAFF,TGTGCCAGCAGTTTTTGGGGTACCAGGAGCGACACTGAAGCTTTCTTT,TRBJ1-1,TRBV27,NA,NA
CSARLMGPEAFF,TGCAGTGCTAGATTGATGGGCCCTGAAGCTTTCTTT,TRBJ1-1,TRBV20-1,NA,NA
CASSPPEGGRMHEQFF,TGTGCCAGCAGCCCCCCTGAGGGGGGTAGGATGCATGAGCAGTTCTTC,TRBJ2-1,TRBV7-9,many,NA
CASSLSYPGGVNTEAFF,TGTGCCAGCAGCTTAAGTTACCCGGGGGGCGTGAACACTGAAGCTTTCTTT,TRBJ1-1,TRBV7-2,many,NA
CASSLFPLAGSSYEQYF,TGTGCCAGCAGCTTATTCCCCCTAGCGGGAAGCTCCTACGAGCAGTACTTC,TRBJ2-7,TRBV11-2,many,TRBD2
CSARGIRAKNIQYF,TGCAGTGCTAGGGGAATCCGAGCCAAAAACATTCAGTACTTC,TRBJ2-4,TRBV20-1,NA,NA
CASIEGEAGVGDTQYF,TGTGCCAGCATCGAGGGGGAAGCGGGGGTGGGAGATACGCAGTATTTT,TRBJ2-3,TRBV28,few,TRBD2
CASSLAYRIDNEQFF,TGCGCCAGCAGCTTGGCATACAGGATAGACAATGAGCAGTTCTTC,TRBJ2-1,TRBV5-1,NA,NA
CASSPGTSGQPQHF,TGTGCCAGCTCACCAGGAACGAGCGGTCAGCCCCAGCATTTT,TRBJ1-5,TRBV18,once,NA
CSAPGGTVSPLHF,TGCAGTGCTCCAGGGGGAACCGTTTCACCCCTCCACTTT,TRBJ1-6,TRBV20-1,NA,TRBD1
CASSTHGQGVYNEQFF,TGTGCCAGCAGCACGCACGGACAGGGGGTTTACAATGAGCAGTTCTTC,TRBJ2-1,TRBV7-2,many,TRBD1